One TCR beta chain is described in this entry. Antigen unknown. This entry is derived from a study of response to subunit inactivated influenza vaccine. Findings and limits, study-wide: Authors suggested each seasonal influenza vaccination recruits few new T cells.

Trimming removed 4 bases from V and 0 bases from J, with 9 bases in between. Germline V lookup: CDR1 DFQATT, CDR2 SNEGSKA (reference sequence). The CDR3 has 13 amino acids. Using its own MiXCR run on the RT-PCR reads, TCRdb lists one record per CDR3 protein. Of 500,000 to 600,000 distinct CDR3 sequences listed, under 9% were seen once; the top ten hold 10% to 15%. The TCR sequence derives from a man aged 50 to 69 who received an inactivated influenza vaccine. The chain uses TRBV20-1 and TRBJ1-2; a weak D match, TRBD1 (5 bases). The material sequenced was PBMCs from blood, taken less than 30 months after vaccination. The CDR3 spells CSAIGTPNYGYTF. DNA for the CDR3: TGCAGTGCTATAGGGACCCCTAACTATGGCTACACCTTC.